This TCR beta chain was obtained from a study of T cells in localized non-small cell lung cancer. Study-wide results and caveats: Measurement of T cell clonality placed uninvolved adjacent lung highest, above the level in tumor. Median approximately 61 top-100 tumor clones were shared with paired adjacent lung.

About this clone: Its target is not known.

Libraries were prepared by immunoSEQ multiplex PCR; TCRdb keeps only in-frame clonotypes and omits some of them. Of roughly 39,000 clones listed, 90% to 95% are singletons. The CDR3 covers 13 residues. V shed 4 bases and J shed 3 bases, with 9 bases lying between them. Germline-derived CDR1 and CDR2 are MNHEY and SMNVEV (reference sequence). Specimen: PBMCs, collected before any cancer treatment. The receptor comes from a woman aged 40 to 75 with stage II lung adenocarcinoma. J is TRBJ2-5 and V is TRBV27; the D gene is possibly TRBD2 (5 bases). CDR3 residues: CASSSATKETQYF. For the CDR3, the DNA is TGTGCCAGCAGTTCCGCGACTAAAGAGACCCAGTACTTC.